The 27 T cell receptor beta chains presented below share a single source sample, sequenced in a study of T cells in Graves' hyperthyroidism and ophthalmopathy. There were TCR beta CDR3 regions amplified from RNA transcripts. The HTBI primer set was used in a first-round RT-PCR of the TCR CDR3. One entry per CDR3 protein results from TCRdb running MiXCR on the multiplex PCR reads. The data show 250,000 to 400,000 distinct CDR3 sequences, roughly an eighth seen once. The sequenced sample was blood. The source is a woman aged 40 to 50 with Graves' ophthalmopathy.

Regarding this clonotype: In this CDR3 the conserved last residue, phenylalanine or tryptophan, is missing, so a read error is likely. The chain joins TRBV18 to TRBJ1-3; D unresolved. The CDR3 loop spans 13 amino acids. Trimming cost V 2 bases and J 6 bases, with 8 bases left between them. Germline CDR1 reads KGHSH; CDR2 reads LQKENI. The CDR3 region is CASSPSRENTIYL. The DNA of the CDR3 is TGTGCCAGCTCACCATCGAGGGAAAACACCATATATCTT.

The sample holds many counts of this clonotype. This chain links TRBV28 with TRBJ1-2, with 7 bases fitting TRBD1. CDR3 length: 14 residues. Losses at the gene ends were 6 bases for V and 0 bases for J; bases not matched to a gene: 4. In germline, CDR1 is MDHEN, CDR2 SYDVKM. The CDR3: CASRRGTANYGYTF. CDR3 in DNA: TGTGCCAGCAGACGCGGGACAGCTAACTATGGCTACACCTTC.

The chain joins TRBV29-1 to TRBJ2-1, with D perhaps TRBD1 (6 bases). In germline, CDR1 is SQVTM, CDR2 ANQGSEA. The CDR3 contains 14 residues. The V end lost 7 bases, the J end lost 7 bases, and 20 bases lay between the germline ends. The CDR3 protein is CSAQTGRTRNEQFF. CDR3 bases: TGCAGCGCACAGACAGGCCGGACACGAAATGAGCAGTTCTTC.

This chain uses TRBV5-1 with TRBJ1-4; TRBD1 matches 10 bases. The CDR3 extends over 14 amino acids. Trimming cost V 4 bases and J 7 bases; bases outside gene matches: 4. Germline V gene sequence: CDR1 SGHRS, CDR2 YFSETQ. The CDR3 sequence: CASSKTGGIEKLFF. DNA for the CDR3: TGCGCCAGCAGCAAGACAGGGGGCATTGAAAAACTGTTTTTT.

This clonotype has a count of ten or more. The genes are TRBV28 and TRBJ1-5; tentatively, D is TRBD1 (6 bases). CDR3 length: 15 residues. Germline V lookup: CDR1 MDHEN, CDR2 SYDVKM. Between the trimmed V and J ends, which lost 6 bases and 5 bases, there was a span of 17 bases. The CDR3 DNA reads TGTGCCAGCAGCCCATGGACAGAGAACGATCAGCCCCAGCATTTT. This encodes CASSPWTENDQPQHF.

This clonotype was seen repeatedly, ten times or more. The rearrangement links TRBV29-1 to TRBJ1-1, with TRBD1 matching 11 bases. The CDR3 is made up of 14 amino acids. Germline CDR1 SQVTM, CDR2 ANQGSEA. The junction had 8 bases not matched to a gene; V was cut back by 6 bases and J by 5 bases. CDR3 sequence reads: CSVPGTGGRTEAFF. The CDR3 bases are TGCAGCGTACCCGGGACAGGGGGTAGGACTGAAGCTTTCTTT.

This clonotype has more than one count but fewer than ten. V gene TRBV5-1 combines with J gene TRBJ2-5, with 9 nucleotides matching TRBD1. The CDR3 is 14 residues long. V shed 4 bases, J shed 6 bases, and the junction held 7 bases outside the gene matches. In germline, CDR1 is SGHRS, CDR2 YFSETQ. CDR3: CASSPGQGRKTQYF. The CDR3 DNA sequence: TGCGCCAGCAGCCCGGGACAGGGTCGGAAGACCCAGTACTTC.

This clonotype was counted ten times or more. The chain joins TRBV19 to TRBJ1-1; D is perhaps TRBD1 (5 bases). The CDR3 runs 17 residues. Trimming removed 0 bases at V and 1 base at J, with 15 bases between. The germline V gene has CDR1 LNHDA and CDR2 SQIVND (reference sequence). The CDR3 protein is CASSIDIWAGQNTEAFF. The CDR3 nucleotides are TGTGCCAGTAGTATAGATATTTGGGCAGGGCAGAACACTGAAGCTTTCTTT.

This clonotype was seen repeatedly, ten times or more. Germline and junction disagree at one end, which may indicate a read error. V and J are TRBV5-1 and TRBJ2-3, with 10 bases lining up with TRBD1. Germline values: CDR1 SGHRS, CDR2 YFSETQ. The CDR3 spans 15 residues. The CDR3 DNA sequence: TGTGCCAGCAGTTTGACAGGGGGCTTTACAGATACGCAGTATTTT. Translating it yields CASSLTGGFTDTQYF.

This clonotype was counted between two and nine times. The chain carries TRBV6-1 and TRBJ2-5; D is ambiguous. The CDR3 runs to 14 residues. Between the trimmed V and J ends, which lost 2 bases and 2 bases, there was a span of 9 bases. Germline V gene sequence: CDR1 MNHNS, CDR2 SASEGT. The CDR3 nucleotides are TGTGCCAGCAGTGAATTAGGCTTACAAGAGACCCAGTACTTC. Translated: CASSELGLQETQYF.

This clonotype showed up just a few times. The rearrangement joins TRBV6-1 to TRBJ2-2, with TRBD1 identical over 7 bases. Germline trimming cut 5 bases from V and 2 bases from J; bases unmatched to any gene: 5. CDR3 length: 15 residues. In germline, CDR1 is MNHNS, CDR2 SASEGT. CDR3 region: CASSQRGRNTGELFF. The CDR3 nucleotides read TGTGCCAGCAGTCAAAGGGGGCGAAACACCGGGGAGCTGTTTTTT.

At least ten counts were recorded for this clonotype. As DNA, the CDR3 is TGCGCCAGCAGGACAGGGCACACTGAAGCTTTCTTT. Protein product: CASRTGHTEAFF. The chain combines TRBV5-1 with TRBJ1-1; 7 bases match TRBD1. V was clipped by 5 bases and J by 3 bases; unmatched bases: 1. The CDR3 loop spans 12 amino acids. The germline V gene has CDR1 SGHRS and CDR2 YFSETQ.

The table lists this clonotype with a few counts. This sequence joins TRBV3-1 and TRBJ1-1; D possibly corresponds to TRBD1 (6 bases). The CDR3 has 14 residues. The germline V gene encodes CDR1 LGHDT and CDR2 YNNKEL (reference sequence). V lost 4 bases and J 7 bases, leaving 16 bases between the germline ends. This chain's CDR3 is CASSPPGHIIEAFF. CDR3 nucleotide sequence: TGTGCCAGCAGCCCCCCGGGACACATAATTGAAGCTTTCTTT.

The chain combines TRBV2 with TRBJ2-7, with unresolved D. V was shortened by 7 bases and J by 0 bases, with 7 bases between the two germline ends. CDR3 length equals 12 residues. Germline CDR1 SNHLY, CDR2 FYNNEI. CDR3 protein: CASTRNSYEQYF. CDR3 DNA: TGTGCCAGCACCCGCAACTCCTACGAGCAGTACTTC.

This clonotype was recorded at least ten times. The CDR3 here is CSARGQRGRAETQYF. CDR3 in DNA: TGCAGTGCTAGAGGGCAGCGGGGTCGTGCTGAGACCCAGTACTTC. The rearrangement joins TRBV20-1 to TRBJ2-5, with 7 bases fitting TRBD2. Per germline, CDR1 DFQATT and CDR2 SNEGSKA (reference sequence). The CDR3 loop spans 15 amino acids. V lost 1 base, J lost 5 bases, and 10 bases stayed unmatched.

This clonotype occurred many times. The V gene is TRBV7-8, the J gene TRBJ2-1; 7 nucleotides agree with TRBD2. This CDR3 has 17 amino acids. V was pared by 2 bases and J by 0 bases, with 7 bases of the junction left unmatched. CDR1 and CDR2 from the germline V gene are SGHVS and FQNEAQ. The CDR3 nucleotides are TGTGCCAGCAGCTTACTGACTAGCTTTAGCTCCTACAATGAGCAGTTCTTC. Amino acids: CASSLLTSFSSYNEQFF.

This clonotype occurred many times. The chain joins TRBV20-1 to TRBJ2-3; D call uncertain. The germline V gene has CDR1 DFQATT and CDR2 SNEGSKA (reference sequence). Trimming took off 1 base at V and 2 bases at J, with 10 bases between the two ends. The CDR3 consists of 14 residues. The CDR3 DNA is TGCAGTGCTAGAGTCCGACTCGACACAGATACGCAGTATTTT. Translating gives CSARVRLDTDTQYF.

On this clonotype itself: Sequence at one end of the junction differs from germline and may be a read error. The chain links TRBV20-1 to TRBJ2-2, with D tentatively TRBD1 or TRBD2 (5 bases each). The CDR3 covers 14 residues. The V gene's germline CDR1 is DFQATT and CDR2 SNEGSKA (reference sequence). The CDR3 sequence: CSASIQGNTGELLF. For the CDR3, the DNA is TGCAGTGCTAGTATCCAGGGAAATACCGGGGAGCTGCTTTTT.

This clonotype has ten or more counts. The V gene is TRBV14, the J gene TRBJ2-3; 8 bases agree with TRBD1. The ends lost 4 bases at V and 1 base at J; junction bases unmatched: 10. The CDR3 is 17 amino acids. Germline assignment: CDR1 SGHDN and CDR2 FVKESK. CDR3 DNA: TGTGCCAGCAGCCCCTTAGGACAGGGCACGGGCACAGATACGCAGTATTTT. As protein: CASSPLGQGTGTDTQYF.

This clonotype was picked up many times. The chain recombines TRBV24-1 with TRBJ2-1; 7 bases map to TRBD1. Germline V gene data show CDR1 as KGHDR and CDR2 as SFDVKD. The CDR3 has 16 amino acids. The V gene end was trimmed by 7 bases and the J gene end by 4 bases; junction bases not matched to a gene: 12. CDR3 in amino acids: CATSSSTGREYNEQFF. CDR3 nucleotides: TGTGCCACCAGCTCATCGACAGGGCGTGAATACAATGAGCAGTTCTTC.

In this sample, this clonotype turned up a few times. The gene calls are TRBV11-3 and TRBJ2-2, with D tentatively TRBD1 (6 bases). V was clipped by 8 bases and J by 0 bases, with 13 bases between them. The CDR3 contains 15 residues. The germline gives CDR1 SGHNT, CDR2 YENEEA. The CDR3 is CASDSGQANTGELFF. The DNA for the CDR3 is TGTGCCAGCGATTCGGGACAAGCGAACACCGGGGAGCTGTTTTTT.

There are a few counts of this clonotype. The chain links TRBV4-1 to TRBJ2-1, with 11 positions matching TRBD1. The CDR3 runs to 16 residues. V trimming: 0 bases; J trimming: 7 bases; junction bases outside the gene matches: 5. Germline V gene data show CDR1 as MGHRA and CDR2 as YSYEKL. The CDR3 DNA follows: TGCGCCAGCAGCCAAGATCGGACAGGGGGCGGGAATGAGCAGTTCTTC. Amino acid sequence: CASSQDRTGGGNEQFF.

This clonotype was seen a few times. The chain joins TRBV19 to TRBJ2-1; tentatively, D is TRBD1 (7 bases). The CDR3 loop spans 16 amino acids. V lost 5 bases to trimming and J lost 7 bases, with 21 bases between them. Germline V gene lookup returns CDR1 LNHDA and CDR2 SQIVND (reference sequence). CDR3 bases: TGTGCCAGTAGTTTAGTTGCAGGGGGGCTTTTGAATGAGCAGTTCTTC. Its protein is CASSLVAGGLLNEQFF.

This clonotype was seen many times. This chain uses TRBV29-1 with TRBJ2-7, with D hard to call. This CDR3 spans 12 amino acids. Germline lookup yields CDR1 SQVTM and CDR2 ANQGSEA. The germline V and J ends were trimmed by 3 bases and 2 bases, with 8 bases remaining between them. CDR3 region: CSVENFPYEQYF. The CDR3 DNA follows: TGCAGCGTTGAGAACTTCCCCTACGAGCAGTACTTC.

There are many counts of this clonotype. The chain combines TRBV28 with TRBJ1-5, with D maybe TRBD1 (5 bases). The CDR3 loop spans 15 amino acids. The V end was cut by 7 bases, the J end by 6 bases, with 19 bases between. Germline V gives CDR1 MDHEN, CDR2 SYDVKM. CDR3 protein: CASNTRAGLFQPQHF. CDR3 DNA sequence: TGTGCCAGCAACACCCGGGCAGGGCTTTTTCAGCCCCAGCATTTT.

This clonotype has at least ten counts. The DNA for the CDR3 is TGTGCCAGCAGTCTCGACAGGGGAGTTGGGGAGACCCAGTACTTC. Protein: CASSLDRGVGETQYF. J is TRBJ2-5 and V is TRBV2; 8 nucleotides agree with TRBD1. Germline trimming cut 5 bases from V and 5 bases from J; bases unmatched to any gene: 10. The CDR3 contains 15 residues. Germline CDR1 reads SNHLY; CDR2 reads FYNNEI.

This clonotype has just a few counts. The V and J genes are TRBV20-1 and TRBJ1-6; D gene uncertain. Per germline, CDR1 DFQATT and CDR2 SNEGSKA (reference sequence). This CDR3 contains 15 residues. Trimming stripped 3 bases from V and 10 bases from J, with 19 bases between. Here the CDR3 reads CSASLGNEGWSPLHF. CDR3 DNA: TGCAGTGCTAGTTTAGGGAATGAAGGTTGGTCACCCCTCCACTTT.